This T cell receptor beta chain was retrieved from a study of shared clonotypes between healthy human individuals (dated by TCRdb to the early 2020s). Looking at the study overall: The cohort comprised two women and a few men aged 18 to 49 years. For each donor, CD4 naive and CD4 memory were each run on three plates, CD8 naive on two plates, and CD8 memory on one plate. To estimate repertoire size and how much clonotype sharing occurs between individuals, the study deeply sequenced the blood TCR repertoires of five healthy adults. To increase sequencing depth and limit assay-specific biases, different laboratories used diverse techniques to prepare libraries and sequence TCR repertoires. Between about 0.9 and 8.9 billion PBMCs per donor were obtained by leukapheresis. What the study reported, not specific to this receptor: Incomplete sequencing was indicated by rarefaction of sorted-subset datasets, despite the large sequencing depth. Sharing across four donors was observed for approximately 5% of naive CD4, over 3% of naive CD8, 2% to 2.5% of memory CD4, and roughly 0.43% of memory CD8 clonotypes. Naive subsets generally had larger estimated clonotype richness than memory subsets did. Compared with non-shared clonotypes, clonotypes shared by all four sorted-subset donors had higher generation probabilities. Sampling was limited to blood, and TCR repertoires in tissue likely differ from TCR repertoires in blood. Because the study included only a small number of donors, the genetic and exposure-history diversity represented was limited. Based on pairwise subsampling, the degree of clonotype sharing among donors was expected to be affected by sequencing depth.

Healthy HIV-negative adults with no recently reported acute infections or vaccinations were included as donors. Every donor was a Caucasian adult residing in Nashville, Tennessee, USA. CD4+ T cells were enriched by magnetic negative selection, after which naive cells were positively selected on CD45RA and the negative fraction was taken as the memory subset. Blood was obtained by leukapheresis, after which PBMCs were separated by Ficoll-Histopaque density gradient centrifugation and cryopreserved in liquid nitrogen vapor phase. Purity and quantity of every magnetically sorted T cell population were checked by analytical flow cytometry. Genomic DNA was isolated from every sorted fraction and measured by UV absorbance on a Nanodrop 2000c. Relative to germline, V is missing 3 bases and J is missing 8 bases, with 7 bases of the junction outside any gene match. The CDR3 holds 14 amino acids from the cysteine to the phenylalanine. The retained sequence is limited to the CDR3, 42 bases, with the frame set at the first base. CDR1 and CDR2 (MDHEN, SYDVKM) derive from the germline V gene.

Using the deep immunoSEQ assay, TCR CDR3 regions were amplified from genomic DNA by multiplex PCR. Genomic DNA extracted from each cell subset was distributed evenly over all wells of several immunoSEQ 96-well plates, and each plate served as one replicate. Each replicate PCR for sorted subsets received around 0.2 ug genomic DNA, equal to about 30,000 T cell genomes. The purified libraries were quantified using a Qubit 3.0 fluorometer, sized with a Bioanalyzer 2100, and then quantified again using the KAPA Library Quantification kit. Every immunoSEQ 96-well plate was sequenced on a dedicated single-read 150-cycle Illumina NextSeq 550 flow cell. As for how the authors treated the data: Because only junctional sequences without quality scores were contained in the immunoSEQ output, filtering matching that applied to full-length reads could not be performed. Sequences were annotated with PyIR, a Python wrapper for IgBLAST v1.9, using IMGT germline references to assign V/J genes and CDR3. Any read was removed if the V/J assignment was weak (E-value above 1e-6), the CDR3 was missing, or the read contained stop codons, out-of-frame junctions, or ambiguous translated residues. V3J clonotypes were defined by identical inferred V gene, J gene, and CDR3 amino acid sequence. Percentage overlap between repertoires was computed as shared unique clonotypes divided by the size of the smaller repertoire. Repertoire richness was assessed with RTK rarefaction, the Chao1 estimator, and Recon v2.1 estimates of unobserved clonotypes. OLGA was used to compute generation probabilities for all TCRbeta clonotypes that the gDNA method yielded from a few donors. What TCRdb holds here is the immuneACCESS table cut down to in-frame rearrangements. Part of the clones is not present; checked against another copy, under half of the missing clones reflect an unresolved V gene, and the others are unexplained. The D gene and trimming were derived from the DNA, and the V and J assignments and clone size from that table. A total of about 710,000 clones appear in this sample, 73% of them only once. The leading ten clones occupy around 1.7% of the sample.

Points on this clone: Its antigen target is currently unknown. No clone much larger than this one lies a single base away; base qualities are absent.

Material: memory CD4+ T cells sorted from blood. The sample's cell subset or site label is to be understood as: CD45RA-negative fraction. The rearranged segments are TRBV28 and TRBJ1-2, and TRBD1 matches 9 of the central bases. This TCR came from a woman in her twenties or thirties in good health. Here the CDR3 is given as CASSFMTGGIGYTF. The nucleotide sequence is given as TGTGCCAGCAGTTTTATGACAGGGGGGATCGGCTACACCTTC.